The rows below give T cell receptor beta chains drawn from one sample of a study of cytomegalovirus exposure and HLA in healthy donors. Method: immunoSEQ multiplex PCR; TCRdb's copy keeps in-frame clones and lacks some. This sample yields approximately 190,000 clones, of which about 90% are seen a single time; 1.1% belongs to the top ten. The sequencing sample was made of PBMCs. These TCRs come from a boy younger than 10 in good health and CMV-seronegative. Both conserved end residues are part of each CDR3. Fields, in order: D gene, J gene, V gene, clone size, CDR3 DNA, CDR3 protein. The D gene is left open where the match is weak. Clone size is shown for a subset of rows, as once, few, many or a class of expanded clone.

d_call: .; j_call: TRBJ1-2; v_call: TRBV19; clone_size: .; cdr3_nt: TGTGCCAGTAGTATTCGACAAGCTAACTATGGCTACACCTTC; cdr3_aa: CASSIRQANYGYTF
d_call: .; j_call: TRBJ1-4; v_call: TRBV7-9; clone_size: .; cdr3_nt: TGTGCCAGCAGCTTAGTGGGCAGATCTTTTAATGAAAAACTGTTTTTT; cdr3_aa: CASSLVGRSFNEKLFF
d_call: TRBD2; j_call: TRBJ2-1; v_call: TRBV15; clone_size: .; cdr3_nt: TGTGCCACCAGCGAGATCGGGGGGGGGTCCTACAATGAGCAGTTCTTC; cdr3_aa: CATSEIGGGSYNEQFF
d_call: TRBD2; j_call: TRBJ2-7; v_call: TRBV19; clone_size: .; cdr3_nt: TGTGCCAGTAGTTCGACTAGCGGGGGGGCTGTACCGTACGAGCAGTACTTC; cdr3_aa: CASSSTSGGAVPYEQYF
d_call: .; j_call: TRBJ1-2; v_call: TRBV5-6; clone_size: few; cdr3_nt: TGTGCCAGCAGCTTGTTGGCAGACTCTAACTATGGCTACACCTTC; cdr3_aa: CASSLLADSNYGYTF
d_call: TRBD1; j_call: TRBJ1-2; v_call: TRBV30; clone_size: .; cdr3_nt: TGTGCCTGGAGTTCGGGACAGGGGAACTATGGCTACACCTTC; cdr3_aa: CAWSSGQGNYGYTF
d_call: .; j_call: TRBJ1-4; v_call: TRBV19; clone_size: .; cdr3_nt: TGTGCCAGTAGTCCAATCATCAGGCGAAGAAGCGAAAAACTGTTTTTT; cdr3_aa: CASSPIIRRRSEKLFF
d_call: .; j_call: TRBJ2-3; v_call: TRBV5-1; clone_size: once; cdr3_nt: TGCGCCAGCAGCTCCCCGGGAGTGGTTACAGATACGCAGTATTTT; cdr3_aa: CASSSPGVVTDTQYF
d_call: .; j_call: TRBJ1-4; v_call: TRBV28; clone_size: few; cdr3_nt: TGTGCCAGCAGTCGAGCAACTAATGAAAAACTGTTTTTT; cdr3_aa: CASSRATNEKLFF
d_call: .; j_call: TRBJ1-2; v_call: TRBV18; clone_size: .; cdr3_nt: TGTGCCAGCTCACGGGCAGGCCCTTTTAACTATGGCTACACCTTC; cdr3_aa: CASSRAGPFNYGYTF
d_call: TRBD2; j_call: TRBJ2-1; v_call: TRBV6-1; clone_size: .; cdr3_nt: TGTGCCAGCAGTGAACTAGCGGGAGGGCCCGATGAGCAGTTCTTC; cdr3_aa: CASSELAGGPDEQFF
d_call: TRBD1; j_call: TRBJ2-3; v_call: TRBV27; clone_size: .; cdr3_nt: TGTGCCAGCAGTTCCCTGAGGACAGGGGCCATCACAGATACGCAGTATTTT; cdr3_aa: CASSSLRTGAITDTQYF
d_call: .; j_call: TRBJ1-4; v_call: TRBV2; clone_size: .; cdr3_nt: TGTGCCAGCAACCTGAGATCAACTAATGAAAAACTGTTTTTT; cdr3_aa: CASNLRSTNEKLFF
d_call: .; j_call: TRBJ1-2; v_call: TRBV29-1; clone_size: .; cdr3_nt: TGCAGCCCCGGGGGGGGGTGGCGGGGCTACACCTTC; cdr3_aa: CSPGGGWRGYTF
d_call: .; j_call: TRBJ2-3; v_call: TRBV6-1; clone_size: .; cdr3_nt: TGTGCCAGCACCTATGGTCTTGGTGGCACAGATACGCAGTATTTT; cdr3_aa: CASTYGLGGTDTQYF
d_call: TRBD1; j_call: TRBJ1-6; v_call: TRBV27; clone_size: .; cdr3_nt: TGTGCCAGCAGTTTAGACCGGACAGGGACGACACCCCTCCACTTT; cdr3_aa: CASSLDRTGTTPLHF
d_call: TRBD2; j_call: TRBJ2-5; v_call: TRBV10-3; clone_size: once; cdr3_nt: TGTGCCATCAGTGAGGACCGGACTAGCGGGCAAGAGACCCAGTACTTC; cdr3_aa: CAISEDRTSGQETQYF
d_call: .; j_call: TRBJ2-3; v_call: TRBV6-5; clone_size: .; cdr3_nt: TGTGCCAGCAGCCCCGGGGTGAGCACAGATACGCAGTATTTT; cdr3_aa: CASSPGVSTDTQYF
d_call: TRBD1; j_call: TRBJ2-7; v_call: TRBV7-9; clone_size: .; cdr3_nt: TGTGCCAGCAGCTCCGCGACAGGGTACTCCTACGAGCAGTACTTC; cdr3_aa: CASSSATGYSYEQYF
d_call: TRBD2; j_call: TRBJ2-2; v_call: TRBV19; clone_size: .; cdr3_nt: TGTGCCAGTAACGGAGATTTGGGAGGGCCAAGGACCGGGGAGCTGTTTTTT; cdr3_aa: CASNGDLGGPRTGELFF
d_call: TRBD2; j_call: TRBJ2-1; v_call: TRBV27; clone_size: .; cdr3_nt: TGTGCCAGCAGTTCGGTAGCGGGGGGTCTACCCCACAATGAGCAGTTCTTC; cdr3_aa: CASSSVAGGLPHNEQFF
d_call: TRBD2; j_call: TRBJ2-7; v_call: TRBV30; clone_size: .; cdr3_nt: TGTGCCTGGAGTGTAAGAAGGCTAGCGGGAGTAGGGCTCTACGAGCAGTACTTC; cdr3_aa: CAWSVRRLAGVGLYEQYF
d_call: .; j_call: TRBJ2-1; v_call: TRBV25-1; clone_size: once; cdr3_nt: TGTGCCAGCATCTGGGGCGGGAACAATGAGCAGTTCTTC; cdr3_aa: CASIWGGNNEQFF